This TCR beta chain stems from a study of cytomegalovirus exposure and HLA in healthy donors. As concerns this clone: Its target is unknown.

Trimming removed 2 bases from V and 3 bases from J, with 8 bases in between. CDR3 length: 14 amino acids. Germline V gene lookup returns CDR1 MDHEN and CDR2 SYDVKM. Study-wide points: Confirmation in vitro established that three CMV-associated chains were specific for CMV antigens. Certain sequence variants were highly shared and formed a cluster, and this cluster was likely a sequencing artifact. Researchers reported in a later analysis that a missense DCLRE1C variant was tied to TCR beta V- and J-gene trimming.

Each of the donors was a healthy bone marrow donor. The PCR made use of 60 Vbeta and 13 Jbeta primers. The method was immunoSEQ multiplex PCR; TCRdb's version includes in-frame clones alone and lacks a portion of them. The data show fewer than 120,000 clones, around 88% seen once. The chain links TRBV28 to TRBJ1-5; D is undetermined. The source of this sequence is a man between 40 and 49 years old in good health and CMV-seronegative. The sample was PBMCs. This CDR3 reads CASSLEGTNQPQHF. The DNA for the CDR3 is TGTGCCAGCAGTTTAGAGGGAACCAATCAGCCCCAGCATTTT.